This TCR beta chain was obtained from a study of early T cells in non-severe SARS-CoV-2 infection (dated by TCRdb to the early 2020s). Regarding the complete study: Because TCR sequencing was done on bulk RNA from unsorted whole blood, the alpha and beta chains could not be paired.

Including cysteine and phenylalanine, the CDR3 has 13 amino acids. The kept DNA is CDR3 alone, 39 bases in frame from the first base. CDR1 is given as MNHNY and CDR2 as SVGAGI, both from the germline V gene (reference sequence). Germline trimming: 8 bases from V, 4 bases from J; junction bases outside gene matches: 5. Details on this clonotype: This receptor's antigen is unknown. Per-base qualities were not stored, and no clone one base away is much larger.

Broad study findings and their caveats: VDJdb matching was skewed toward anti-spike CD8 responses, so virus-specific expansions were likely underestimated and private and CD4 specificities were missed.

Set within a cohort of healthcare workers in London, UK, this nested case-control study involved weekly PCR testing of nasopharyngeal swabs along with blood sampling. Healthcare workers were recruited between 23 and 31 March 2020, during the week of the UK lockdown, and were followed weekly for up to about 16 weeks. The method was 5' RACE. Reads for this sample came from a NextSeq 500. The TCR library protocol attached unique molecular identifiers to individual cDNA molecules to correct for sequencing error and PCR bias. TCR alpha and beta chains were both sequenced, and the abundances of alpha and beta sequences in each sample were closely correlated with each other. The authors processed their data as follows. Decombinator V4 was used to annotate the V gene, J gene and CDR3 of the TCR sequences. TCRs were defined as expanded if a significant change between any two time points was detected under a Poisson model with p below 0.0001. Abundances of TCRs were expressed as counts per million after normalisation to the total number of TCRs sequenced in each sample. TRAV1-2 paired with TRAJ12, TRAJ20 or TRAJ33 defined MAIT TCRs, while TRAV10 paired with TRAJ18 defined iNKT TCRs. VDJdb, accessed 1 November 2021, was searched for CMV, EBV and SARS-CoV-2 annotated TCRs, with TCRs annotated for multiple antigens excluded. TCRdb's own reprocessing of the public reads used fastp at Q25 and MiXCR and kept productive beta chains. Rows merge per CDR3 protein into single entries with the most common DNA and genes. These V and J calls originate from TCRdb's pipeline instead of the authors' own analysis. Counted in this sample were roughly 35,000 distinct CDR3 sequences; 3% to 4.5% of them appeared once. The leading ten clones occupy less than 12% of the sample.

The sequenced material came from whole blood. Recombination connected TRBV6-6 to TRBJ2-1; TRBD2 aligns with 7 central bases. This sequence originates from an adult who was a healthcare worker with PCR-confirmed SARS-CoV-2 infection or an uninfected control (not recorded which). DNA sequence: TGTGCCAGCGGGCTAGCGGATTACAATGAGCAGTTCTTC. It translates as CASGLADYNEQFF.